Below, 8 T cell receptor beta chains from the same sample are listed, as sequenced in a study of blood T cells in healthy people across ages (dated by TCRdb to the mid-2010s). Preparation of the library involved 5' RACE. Sequencing used an Illumina HiSeq 2500. The second PCR ran for roughly 7 to 12 cycles and used a J-beta primer mix along with a sample-barcoded 5' primer. Starting from the raw public reads, TCRdb applied fastp trimming at Q25, assembled clones with MiXCR and retained in-frame beta chains. Identical CDR3 protein sequences are pooled into one entry, listed with their most common genes and DNA. The sample contains 1.5 million to 2 million distinct CDR3 sequences, 28% of them found a single time. Of the sample, approximately 7.7% falls within the top ten clones. What was sequenced was blood. The receptors were gathered from a woman aged 30 to 39 in good health.

The V and J genes are TRBV9 and TRBJ2-1, with D perhaps matching TRBD2 (5 bases). Trimming took off 2 bases at V and 1 base at J, with 10 bases between the two ends. The CDR3 totals 15 residues. The V gene's germline CDR1 is SGDLS and CDR2 YYNGEE. The CDR3 DNA sequence: TGTGCCAGCAGCGTCCTAGCCGAATCCTACAATGAGCAGTTCTTC. The encoded protein is CASSVLAESYNEQFF.

Comments on this clonotype: An end of the junction does not agree with germline; a read error may underlie this. J is TRBJ1-1 and V is TRBV5-1; 8 positions agree with TRBD1. This CDR3 region has 16 residues. From germline, CDR1 is SGHRS and CDR2 YFSETQ. The CDR3 region has the DNA TGCGCCAGCATCTTGGGTAACGACAGGGGTTCAACTGAAGCTTTCTTT. Encoded protein: CASILGNDRGSTEAFF.

There are a few counts of this clonotype. The rearrangement joins TRBV2 to TRBJ2-5, with D unclear. The V gene lost 7 bases and the J gene lost 1 base, with 10 bases spanning the gap. The germline gives CDR1 SNHLY, CDR2 FYNNEI. The CDR3 totals 13 residues. The CDR3 region has the DNA TGTGCCAGCATGCCCGGCGCCCAAGAGACCCAGTACTTC. Amino acids: CASMPGAQETQYF.

The rearrangement joins TRBV12-3 or TRBV12-4 to TRBJ1-1, with TRBD1 matching over 8 bases. The V and J ends lost 6 bases and 3 bases, in that order; junction bases with no gene match: 3. This CDR3 contains 13 residues. CDR3 sequence: CASRDREDTEAFF. The CDR3 DNA reads as TGTGCCAGCAGGGACAGGGAAGACACTGAAGCTTTCTTT.

This clonotype was detected many times. The chain joins TRBV5-1 to TRBJ2-7, with 8 bases that match TRBD2. The V gene's germline CDR1 is SGHRS and CDR2 YFSETQ. The J segment lost 6 bases and the V segment lost 4 bases, leaving 9 bases of the junction unmatched. CDR3 length: 14 residues. Here the CDR3 reads CASSPGTGGLEQYF. DNA for the CDR3: TGCGCCAGCAGCCCGGGGACGGGAGGGCTCGAGCAGTACTTC. The whole variable domain, remainder taken from reference TRBV5-1 and TRBJ2-7, is KAGVTQTPRYLIKTRGQQVTLSCSPISGHRSVSWYQQTPGQGLQFLFEYFSETQRNKGNFPGRFSGRQFSNSRSEMNVSTLELGDSALYLCASSPGTGGLEQYFGPGTRLTVT.

This clonotype was detected ten times or more. The DNA of the CDR3 is TGTGCCAGCATTTTTAGCGGGGGGGAGTTGGAGACCCAGTACTTC. Its protein is CASIFSGGELETQYF. The V and J genes are TRBV28 and TRBJ2-5, with TRBD2 identical over 11 bases. The CDR3 runs 15 residues. The trim removed 7 bases at V and 5 bases at J, leaving 9 bases unmatched. CDR1 is MDHEN and CDR2 is SYDVKM in the germline V gene.

In this sample, this clonotype turned up a few times. The rearrangement links TRBV12-3 or TRBV12-4 to TRBJ2-2, with 8 positions matching TRBD2. With V trimmed by 5 bases and J by 6 bases, 17 bases remained unmatched. The CDR3 contains 18 residues. The CDR3 protein is CASSLLTSGLVSSGELFF. CDR3 nucleotides: TGTGCCAGCAGTCTCCTCACGTCGGGACTAGTATCCTCCGGGGAGCTGTTTTTT.

The chain recombines TRBV9 with TRBJ1-5, with no clear D. Trimming left V 3 bases short and J 4 bases short, with 14 bases between. In germline, CDR1 is SGDLS, CDR2 YYNGEE. The CDR3 has 15 residues. CDR3 in amino acids: CASSAEGGRNQPQHF. In DNA, the CDR3 is TGTGCCAGCAGCGCAGAGGGTGGGAGGAATCAGCCCCAGCATTTT. Variable domain in full (rest from reference TRBV9 and TRBJ1-5): DSGVTQTPKHLITATGQRVTLRCSPRSGDLSVYWYQQSLDQGLQFLIQYYNGEERAKGNILERFSAQQFPDLHSELNLSSLELGDSALYFCASSAEGGRNQPQHFGDGTRLSIL.